The 17 T cell receptor beta chains presented below share a single source sample, sequenced in a study of T cell clonality in common variable immunodeficiency. Generated by immunoSEQ multiplex PCR, the TCRdb table keeps only in-frame clones and is missing some. The sample yields roughly 48,000 clones, without any singletons. Sequenced: peripheral blood mononuclear cells. All receptors come from a person aged 18 to 75 in good health.

This clone was found a few times. The read comes to an end 3 residues before the CDR3 does, leaving the germline J gene to fill in the end. This sequence joins TRBV7-2 and TRBJ2-1; 7 nucleotides align to TRBD1. The V gene's germline CDR1 is SGHTA and CDR2 FQGNSA. Losses at the gene ends were 5 bases for V and 7 bases for J; bases not matched to a gene: 5. The CDR3 sequence is 13 residues long. The CDR3 sequence is CASSLEQGNEQFF. CDR3 bases read: TGTGCCAGCAGCCTAGAACAGGGGAATGAG.

This clone was detected many times. The read falls 3 residues short of the CDR3 end, and the missing part is taken from the germline J gene. The chain recombines TRBV5-1 with TRBJ2-3; 12 bases align to TRBD1. The CDR3 runs 15 residues. Germline CDR1 and CDR2: SGHRS and YFSETQ. Germline trimming cut 6 bases from V and 2 bases from J; bases unmatched to any gene: 4. The DNA read from the CDR3 is TGCGCCAGCAAAGGGACAGGGGGCCCCACAGATACG. It is translated as CASKGTGGPTDT. The CDR3 as a whole reads CASKGTGGPTDTQYF.

Ten or more counts support this clone. The read terminates 3 residues before the CDR3 end, so the remaining end is supplied by the germline J gene. The chain recombines TRBV19 with TRBJ2-2; tentatively, D is TRBD1 (5 bases). The V and J ends lost 1 base and 4 bases respectively, with 10 bases between them. Germline V gene lookup returns CDR1 LNHDA and CDR2 SQIVND (reference sequence). The CDR3 contains 15 residues. CDR3 loop: CASSIGGDGTGELFF. The covered CDR3 bases are TGTGCCAGTAGTATAGGGGGCGATGGCACCGGGGAG.

This clone was recorded at least ten times. Sequencing ends 3 residues short of the CDR3 end; the germline J gene provides the rest. V is TRBV18 and J is TRBJ2-7; 11 positions agree with TRBD1. Trimming at V came to 6 bases and at J to 4 bases, leaving 5 bases not matched to a gene. The germline V gene encodes CDR1 KGHSH and CDR2 LQKENI. This CDR3 is 14 amino acids long. Partial CDR3 DNA: TGTGCCAGCTCGCGGACAGGGGGCGGGTACGAG. Its protein product is CASSRTGGGYE. The whole CDR3 sequence reads CASSRTGGGYEQYF.

This clone was seen many times. The read comes to an end 3 residues before the CDR3 does, leaving the germline J gene to fill in the end. J is TRBJ2-3 and V is TRBV13, with 8 bases fitting TRBD2. After removal of 0 bases from V and 4 bases from J, the junction contained 24 bases not matched to a gene. The CDR3 runs 22 residues. Looked up from germline, CDR1 is PRHDT and CDR2 is FYEKMQ (reference sequence). The DNA read from the CDR3 is TGTGCCAGCAGCTTAGGAGGGCATGCTAGCGGGCCGTTAGGAGTAATGCCAGATACG. Translating gives CASSLGGHASGPLGVMPDT. The whole CDR3 protein is CASSLGGHASGPLGVMPDTQYF.

Concerning this clone itself: The read falls 3 residues short of the CDR3 end, and the missing part is taken from the germline J gene. This chain connects TRBV7-9 to TRBJ1-6; TRBD1 is a possible D gene (5 bases). Germline V gives CDR1 SEHNR, CDR2 FQNEAQ (reference sequence). V was pared by 5 bases and J by 7 bases, with 12 bases between. CDR3 length: 14 residues. The part of the CDR3 DNA that was read is TGTGCCAGCAGCATTTTTGACAGAAATTCACCC. Amino acid sequence: CASSIFDRNSP. The complete CDR3 sequence is CASSIFDRNSPLHF.

This clone was observed many times. Read coverage stops 3 residues before the CDR3 terminus; the germline J gene supplies the remainder. The chain joins TRBV19 to TRBJ1-4, with a possible D match to TRBD1 (6 bases). The germline V and J ends were trimmed by 4 bases and 7 bases, with 16 bases remaining between them. From germline, CDR1 is LNHDA and CDR2 SQIVND (reference sequence). The CDR3 is made up of 15 amino acids. The CDR3 region is CASSTLTGSLEKLFF. The sequenced part of the CDR3 DNA is TGTGCCAGTAGTACCTTGACAGGATCCCTTGAAAAA.

There are a few counts of this clone. Read sequence stops 3 residues before the CDR3 end, and the germline J gene provides the missing end. This chain links TRBV5-4 with TRBJ2-5, with 7 bases identical to TRBD1. The CDR3 contains 15 residues. After removal of 4 bases from V and 4 bases from J, the junction contained 10 bases not matched to a gene. Germline V CDR1 and CDR2: SGHNT, YYREEE (reference sequence). This CDR3 is CASSTRTGRAETQYF. The sequenced CDR3 bases are TGTGCCAGCAGCACACGGACAGGTCGGGCAGAGACC.

Ten or more counts support this clone. The missing CDR3 end, 3 residues past where the read stops, is filled in from the germline J gene. The chain combines TRBV29-1 with TRBJ2-1; D is perhaps TRBD2 (5 bases). CDR3 length equals 12 residues. V lost 4 bases to trimming and J lost 8 bases, with 12 bases between them. Germline V gene sequence: CDR1 SQVTM, CDR2 ANQGSEA. The part of the CDR3 DNA that was read is TGCAGCGTTGCAAGCGGAACCTATGAG. Translated, it gives CSVASGTYE. The full-length CDR3 reads as CSVASGTYEQFF.

Comment on this clone: The CDR3 end lies 3 residues beyond the end of the read and is filled in from the germline J gene. This chain joins TRBV7-2 and TRBJ2-5; the D gene is possibly TRBD1 (5 bases). Germline V lookup: CDR1 SGHTA, CDR2 FQGNSA. V was shortened by 2 bases and J by 1 base, with 11 bases between the two germline ends. This CDR3 has 15 amino acids. The covered CDR3 bases are TGTGCCAGCAGCTTATCTCGAAGGGGCCAAGAGACC. Its translation: CASSLSRRGQET. The CDR3 in full is CASSLSRRGQETQYF.

As regards this clone: The DNA ends 3 residues before the CDR3 does, and the rest of the CDR3 is filled in from the germline J gene. The gene calls are TRBV18 and TRBJ1-4, with 8 bases aligning to TRBD1. The CDR3 contains 18 residues. Germline loops: CDR1 KGHSH, CDR2 LQKENI. CDR3 DNA, as far as it was read: TGTGCCAGCTCGCAGAGTAGGACAGGGCTTGCTGGGGCCAACGTA. This gives the protein CASSQSRTGLAGANV. The complete CDR3 sequence is CASSQSRTGLAGANVLFF.

This clone came up many times. The sequenced fragment ends 3 residues before the CDR3 boundary, so the rest is inferred from the germline J gene. This rearrangement joins TRBV20-1 to TRBJ1-2, with a possible D match to TRBD1 (5 bases). The CDR3 is 15 residues long. CDR1 and CDR2 (germline): DFQATT, SNEGSKA (reference sequence). CDR3: CSVSPAGGSTDTYTF. Partial CDR3 DNA: TGCAGTGTTTCCCCAGCGGGGGGTAGCACAGATACC.

There are many counts of this clone. The read comes to an end 3 residues before the CDR3 does, leaving the germline J gene to fill in the end. The V gene is TRBV20-1, the J gene TRBJ2-3; 8 nucleotides agree with TRBD1. The CDR3 has 14 amino acids. CDR1 DFQATT and CDR2 SNEGSKA come from the germline V gene (reference sequence). Trimming took 1 base from V and 3 from J; bases not matched to a gene: 3. The CDR3 loop is CSARGQGRTDTQYF. CDR3 DNA (partial): TGCAGTGCTAGAGGACAGGGGAGGACAGATACG.

This clone occurred many times. Read data end 3 residues before the CDR3 end; the end is taken from the germline J gene. V is TRBV2 and J is TRBJ1-2; tentative D call: TRBD1 (5 bases). V shed 1 base and J shed 2 bases, with 14 bases lying between them. Per germline, CDR1 SNHLY and CDR2 FYNNEI. The CDR3 runs to 16 residues. Partial CDR3 DNA: TGTGCCAGCAGTGAAGAGACAGCCCTCCTCAACTATGGC. It encodes CASSEETALLNYG. The CDR3 in full is CASSEETALLNYGYTF.

This clone was counted many times. The CDR3 extends 3 residues past the end of the read, so its final part is completed from the germline J gene. This sequence joins TRBV6-2 or TRBV6-3 and TRBJ1-1, with 9 bases matching TRBD1. Germline-derived CDR1 and CDR2 are MNHEY and SVGEGT. The CDR3 contains 14 residues. V was pared by 6 bases and J by 5 bases, with 7 bases of the junction left unmatched. The CDR3 is CASSFTGTGTEAFF. The sequenced CDR3 bases are TGTGCCAGCAGCTTTACCGGGACAGGGACTGAA.

This clone has at least ten counts. The read halts 3 residues ahead of the CDR3 end, with the missing end drawn from the germline J gene. The V and J genes are TRBV9 and TRBJ2-1; 14 nucleotides line up with TRBD2. The CDR3 loop spans 15 amino acids. With 4 bases clipped from V and 6 bases from J, the junction kept 3 bases outside the gene matches. CDR1 SGDLS and CDR2 YYNGEE come from the germline V gene. This CDR3 is CASSSGTSGSNEQFF. The DNA read from the CDR3 is TGTGCCAGCAGCTCGGGGACTAGCGGGAGCAATGAG.

In its sample, this clone was seen many times. CDR3 residues: CSATRGDYGYTF. The sequenced part of the CDR3 DNA is TGCAGTGCTACCCGAGGGGACTATGGC. The chain uses TRBV20-1 and TRBJ1-2; D is possibly TRBD1 (5 bases). With the read ending 3 residues before the CDR3 end, the germline J gene is used to fill in that end. There are 12 residues in the CDR3. Germline CDR1 is DFQATT and CDR2 is SNEGSKA (reference sequence). Trimming took off 4 bases at V and 3 bases at J, with 9 bases between the two ends.